This TCR beta chain was recorded in a study of T cell responses to AZD1222 COVID-19 vaccine. Profiling relied on immunoSEQ multiplex PCR, and the TCRdb table lists in-frame clones only, not all of them. The sample carries some 150,000 clones, around 83% recorded once. The material was peripheral blood, obtained on day 0 of MenACWY control vaccination. This clonotype was sampled from an adult in good health.

The CDR3 nucleotides are TGTGCCAGTAGCCGAGGACAAACCTCTGGGGCCAACGTCCTGACTTTC. Its translation is CASSRGQTSGANVLTF. J is TRBJ2-6 and V is TRBV19, with D perhaps matching TRBD1 (5 bases). Trimming took 6 bases from V and 0 from J, leaving 12 bases between them. The CDR3 length is 16 residues. Per the germline V gene, CDR1 is LNHDA and CDR2 is SQIVND (reference sequence).